These T cell receptor beta chains were read from a single sample in a study of cytomegalovirus exposure and HLA in healthy donors. Produced via immunoSEQ multiplex PCR; TCRdb's table is partial and in-frame only. The sample has more than 140,000 clones, less than 65% seen once; the top ten hold around 2.9%. Specimen: PBMCs. These receptors were collected from a woman in her twenties or thirties in good health and CMV-seropositive. CDR3s include the opening cysteine and the closing phenylalanine or tryptophan. D genes are given only for firm matches.

TRBV11-2	TRBJ2-2	-	CASSFVNTGELFF
TRBV6-1	TRBJ1-1	TRBD1	CASSARQGRNTEAFF
TRBV5-1	TRBJ2-7	-	CASSLPAGEGNEQYF
TRBV7-2	TRBJ1-1	-	CASSRQGPGTEAFF
TRBV6-6	TRBJ1-5	TRBD1	CASSSTGGNQPQHF
TRBV19	TRBJ2-1	-	CATNLGASYNEQFF
TRBV25-1	TRBJ2-7	TRBD2	CASSEIGGERPYEQYF
TRBV10-3	TRBJ2-7	TRBD1	CAISDPGQGPHEQYF
TRBV25-1	TRBJ2-1	-	CASRRQGGDEQFF
TRBV5-5	TRBJ1-1	-	CASRAWEGRVLDTEAFF
TRBV7-3	TRBJ2-2	-	CASSHGVVGAGELFF
TRBV6-1	TRBJ1-3	-	CASRTNQASGNTIYF
TRBV30	TRBJ2-5	TRBD2	CAWRQGAGASETQYF
TRBV5-1	TRBJ2-1	TRBD2	CASSFSGGAHDSYNEQFF
TRBV5-1	TRBJ2-2	-	CASSLGQTGELFF
TRBV10-2	TRBJ1-4	TRBD1	CASRAGQGGTNEKLFF
TRBV5-1	TRBJ2-5	TRBD1	CASSLGQGAAQETQYF
TRBV7-9	TRBJ2-1	TRBD1	CASSWDRVDEQFF
TRBV6-6	TRBJ2-5	TRBD2	CASSYLAAKETQYF
TRBV5-6	-	-	CASSLGLETYEQYF
TRBV5-1	TRBJ2-7	-	CASSGPGNYEQYF
TRBV7-8	TRBJ1-5	TRBD1	CASSKDRNEWNQPQHF
TRBV2	TRBJ2-1	TRBD2	CASVLAGGSPSYNEQFF
TRBV15	TRBJ2-7	-	CATADMRWEQYF
TRBV10-1	TRBJ1-5	TRBD1	CASSVLRAGGQPQHF
TRBV19	TRBJ2-2	TRBD1	CASSIGGTGAGELFF
TRBV25-1	TRBJ2-7	TRBD1	CASGDSYEQYF
TRBV23-1	TRBJ2-4	-	CASSQSIGGTGAKNIQYF
TRBV15	TRBJ1-6	TRBD1	CATSPNRGRDNSPLHF
TRBV30	TRBJ1-1	TRBD1	CAWSVRDRKNTEAFF
TRBV4-1	TRBJ1-6	-	CASSQDGGRGLYSPLHF
TRBV9	TRBJ1-3	-	CASSVDTGNRNTIYF
TRBV11-1	TRBJ2-5	-	CASSNKIGWETQYF
TRBV1	TRBJ2-1	-	CTSSQDRDNEQFF
TRBV4-1	TRBJ1-1	TRBD1	CASSLIGTAEAFF
TRBV5-4	TRBJ2-5	-	CASSLGWGEEETQYF
TRBV10-3	TRBJ2-7	TRBD1	CAISATGGSSYEQYF
TRBV6-6	TRBJ2-3	TRBD2	CASSRTGRGAGDTQYF
TRBV28	TRBJ1-1	-	CASSPTGYTEAFF
TRBV10-3	TRBJ1-5	TRBD1	CAVSQGVYSNQPQHF
TRBV19	TRBJ2-7	-	CASRTAGLDEQYF
TRBV25-1	TRBJ2-3	-	CASSEPSTDTQYF
TRBV6-5	TRBJ1-1	-	CASSLGLNRGLRF
TRBV5-4	TRBJ1-1	TRBD1	CASSPTGTDNTEAFF
TRBV19	TRBJ2-7	-	CASSVVSTSSYEQYF
TRBV10-3	TRBJ1-2	TRBD1	CAIREDRAPYGYTF
TRBV27	TRBJ2-7	-	CASSLLGGREQYF
TRBV19	TRBJ1-1	-	CASSVGLLNTEAFF
TRBV6-6	TRBJ1-1	-	CASSYLQDGTEAFF
TRBV28	TRBJ1-6	-	CASSLGGSGSPLHF
TRBV18	TRBJ2-1	TRBD2	CASSLQTGLAGNEQFF
TRBV27	TRBJ2-7	-	CASSSLDSPYEQYF
TRBV7-9	TRBJ1-1	-	CASSLARPGATEAFF
TRBV7-2	TRBJ1-2	TRBD1	CASSLLGTATLYGYTF
TRBV27	TRBJ2-5	TRBD1	CASSLVGQGRVEQYF
TRBV27	TRBJ2-7	TRBD1	CASSPSPTGGEQYF
TRBV5-3	TRBJ2-3	-	CARRTGDQDTQYF
TRBV5-1	TRBJ2-1	-	CASSSGNGNEQFF
TRBV2	TRBJ1-1	-	CASSVEGGGTEAFF
TRBV7-8	TRBJ1-1	-	CASHDGVPEAFF